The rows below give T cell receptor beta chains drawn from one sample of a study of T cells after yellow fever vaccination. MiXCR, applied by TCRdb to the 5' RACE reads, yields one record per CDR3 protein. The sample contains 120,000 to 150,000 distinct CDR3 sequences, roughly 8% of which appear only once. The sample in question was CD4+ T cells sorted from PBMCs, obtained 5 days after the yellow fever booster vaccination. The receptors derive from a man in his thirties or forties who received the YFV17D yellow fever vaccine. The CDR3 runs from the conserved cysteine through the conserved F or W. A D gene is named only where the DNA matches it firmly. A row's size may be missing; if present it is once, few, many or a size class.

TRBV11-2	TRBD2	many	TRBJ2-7	TGTGCCAGCAGCCCTCTTAAGCGGGGATCACCCTACGAGCAGTACTTC	CASSPLKRGSPYEQYF
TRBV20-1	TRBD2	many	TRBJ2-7	TGCAGTGCTCCGCTTGCTAGCGGGAACAACGAGCAGTACTTC	CSAPLASGNNEQYF
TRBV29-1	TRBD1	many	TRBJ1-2	TGCAGCGGGGGACAGGCCTATGGCTACACCTTC	CSGGQAYGYTF
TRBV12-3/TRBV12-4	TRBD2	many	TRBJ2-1	TGTGCCAGCAGTTTTATGGAGATAGCGGGAGTTGAGCAGTTCTTC	CASSFMEIAGVEQFF
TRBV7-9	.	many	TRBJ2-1	TGTGCCAGCAGCTTAGAGGGTCTGGGGTCGAATGAGCAGTTCTTC	CASSLEGLGSNEQFF
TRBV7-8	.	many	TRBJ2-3	TGTGCCAGCAGCTTAGAGGGCCGCCGGGCAGATACGCAGTATTTT	CASSLEGRRADTQYF
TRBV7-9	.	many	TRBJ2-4	TGTGCCAGCAGCCGACAGAAAAACATTCAGTACTTC	CASSRQKNIQYF
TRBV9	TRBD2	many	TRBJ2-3	TGTGCCAGCAGCGCCGTCCCGGGACTAGCGGGAGCAGATACGCAGTATTTT	CASSAVPGLAGADTQYF
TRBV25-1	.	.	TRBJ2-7	TGTGCCAGCAGTGGAGGCAACGCTTACGAGCAGTACTTC	CASSGGNAYEQYF
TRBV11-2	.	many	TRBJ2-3	TGTGCCAGCAGCTTATGGAGTGGGACGCAGTATTTT	CASSLWSGTQYF
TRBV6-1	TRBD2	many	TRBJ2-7	TGTGCCAGCAGTGAAACCGGGAGGAGCACTGTGCAGTACTTC	CASSETGRSTVQYF
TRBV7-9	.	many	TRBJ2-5	TGTGCCAGCAGCTTAGCAGGCAGGGGTGCGGAGACCCAGTACTTC	CASSLAGRGAETQYF
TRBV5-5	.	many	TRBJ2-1	TGTGCCAGCAAGAGAAGCCAGGACAATGAGCAGTTCTTC	CASKRSQDNEQFF
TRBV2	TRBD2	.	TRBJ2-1	TGTGCCTGCTGTTTTCGGTCTTCTAGCGGGAGTCTCCACAATGAGCAGTTCTTC	CACCFRSSSGSLHNEQFF
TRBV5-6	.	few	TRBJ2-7	TGTGCCAGCAGCTTGGGGGCAAAGGTGTCCTACGAGCAGTACTTC	CASSLGAKVSYEQYF
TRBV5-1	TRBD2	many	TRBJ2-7	TGCGCCAGCAGTTTACCTAGCGGGAGGTACGACGAGCAGTACTTC	CASSLPSGRYDEQYF
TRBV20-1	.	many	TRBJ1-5	TGCAGTGCTAGGTCCGGGACATCAGATCAGCCCCAGCATTTT	CSARSGTSDQPQHF
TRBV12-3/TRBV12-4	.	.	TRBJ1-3	TGTGCCAGCAGTCCATACCCCGACAGACCTGGTACTGGAAACACCATATATTTT	CASSPYPDRPGTGNTIYF
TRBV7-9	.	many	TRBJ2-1	TGTGCCAGCAGCTCACGGGACCTTTACAATGAGCAGTTCTTC	CASSSRDLYNEQFF
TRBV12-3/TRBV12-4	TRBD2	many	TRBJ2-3	TGTGCCAGCAGTTTAGCTAGCGGGGTCGGAGATACGCAGTATTTT	CASSLASGVGDTQYF
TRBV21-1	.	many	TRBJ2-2	TGTGCCAGCAGCAAAGCCGGGCCAGGGGGCAAAACCGGGGAGCTGTTTTTT	CASSKAGPGGKTGELFF
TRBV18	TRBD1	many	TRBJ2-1	TGTGCCAGCTCACCAAGGGGGCTCCCCTACAATGAGCAGTTCTTC	CASSPRGLPYNEQFF
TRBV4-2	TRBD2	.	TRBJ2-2	TGTGCCAGCAGCCCTCAACGAAAGGGGGGGACTAGTAGGATCGGGGAGCTGTTTTTT	CASSPQRKGGTSRIGELFF
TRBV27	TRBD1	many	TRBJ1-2	TGTGCCAGCAGTGCAAACGACAGGGCACGGGGCTACACCTTC	CASSANDRARGYTF
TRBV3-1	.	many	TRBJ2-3	TGTGCCAGCAGCCAAGGAGTTTATACAGATACGCAGTATTTT	CASSQGVYTDTQYF
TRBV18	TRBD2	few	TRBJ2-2	TGTGCCAGCTCACCAGGCGGGAGTGGAGAGACCGGGGAGCTGTTTTTT	CASSPGGSGETGELFF
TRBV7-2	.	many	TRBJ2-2	TGTGCCAGCAGCTTCGGGGGCTCCCACACCGGGGAGCTGTTTTTT	CASSFGGSHTGELFF
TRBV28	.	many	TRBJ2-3	TGTGCCAGCAGTTTTGTTGTTCCGGTAGATACGCAGTATTTT	CASSFVVPVDTQYF
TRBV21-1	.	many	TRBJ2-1	TGTGCCAGCAGCAAAACCCGGACGGGCAGGGGGGGGAGCTCCTACAATGAGCAGTTCTTC	CASSKTRTGRGGSSYNEQFF
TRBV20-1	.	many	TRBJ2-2	TGCAGTGCTCCCAGAGATGGACGGCCGAACACCGGGGAGCTGTTTTTT	CSAPRDGRPNTGELFF
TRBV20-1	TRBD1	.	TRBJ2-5	TGCAGTGGCGGGACAGGACGACAAGAGACCCAGTACTTC	CSGGTGRQETQYF
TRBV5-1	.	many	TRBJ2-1	TGCGCCAGCAGCCTGGGGACAACCGTCAATGAGCAGTTCTTC	CASSLGTTVNEQFF
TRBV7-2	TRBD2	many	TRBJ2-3	TGTGCCAGCAGCACCGGACTAGCGGACACAGATACGCAGTATTTT	CASSTGLADTDTQYF
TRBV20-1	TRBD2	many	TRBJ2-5	TGCAGTGCTAGAGCAACTAGCGCCCTTACGACCCAGTACTTC	CSARATSALTTQYF
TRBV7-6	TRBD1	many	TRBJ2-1	TGTGCCAGCAGCTTGAGGGACAGGGGGGATGAGCAGTTCTTC	CASSLRDRGDEQFF
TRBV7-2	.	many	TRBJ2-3	TGTGCCAGCCGGGACTCTTACACAGATACGCAGTATTTT	CASRDSYTDTQYF
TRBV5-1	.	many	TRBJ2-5	TGCGCCAGCAGCAGGGACACCGGATCCGAGACCCAGTACTTC	CASSRDTGSETQYF
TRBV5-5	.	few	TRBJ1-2	TGTGCCAGCACGTTGGGGCTGGACTATGGCTACACCTTC	CASTLGLDYGYTF
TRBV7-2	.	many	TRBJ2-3	TGTGCCAGCAGCTTAACCGGGACTGCTGGCACAGATACGCAGTATTTT	CASSLTGTAGTDTQYF
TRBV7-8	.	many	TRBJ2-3	TGTGCCAGCAGCTCCCAGGTGCGAACCACAGATACGCAGTATTTT	CASSSQVRTTDTQYF
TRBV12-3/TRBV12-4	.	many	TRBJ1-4	TGTGCCAGCAGCTCCGGGACGGGCAATGAAAAACTGTTTTTT	CASSSGTGNEKLFF
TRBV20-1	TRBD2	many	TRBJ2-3	TGCAGTGCTAGAGATCCGACCCGGACTAGCGGGAGTTCAGATACGCAGTATTTT	CSARDPTRTSGSSDTQYF
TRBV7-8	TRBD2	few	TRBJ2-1	TGTGCCAGCAGCGCGCGGGAGGGGAACTACAATGAGCAGTTCTTC	CASSAREGNYNEQFF
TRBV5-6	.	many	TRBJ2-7	TGTGCCAGCAGCTCGCCCCGCAACTCCTACGAGCAGTACTTC	CASSSPRNSYEQYF
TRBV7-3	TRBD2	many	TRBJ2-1	TGTGCCAGCAGCTTAAGGGCCTTCATCCTTCAAGCGGGAGGGCCCACGAGCAATGAGCAGTTCTTC	CASSLRAFILQAGGPTSNEQFF
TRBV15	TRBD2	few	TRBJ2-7	TGTGCCACCAGCAGCTGGGGGAGCGGGAGCTCCTACGAGCAGTACTTC	CATSSWGSGSSYEQYF
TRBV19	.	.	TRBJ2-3	TGTGCCACCGCCACCGAGGCTAGCACAGATACGCAGTATTTT	CATATEASTDTQYF
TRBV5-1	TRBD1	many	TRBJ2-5	TGCGCCAGCAGCTCCTCAGGGGGCCCGCGGGGAGAGACCCAGTACTTC	CASSSSGGPRGETQYF
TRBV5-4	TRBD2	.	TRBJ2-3	TGTGCCCCTAACAACGACGGGGGGTATAGAACGCAGTATTTT	CAPNNDGGYRTQYF
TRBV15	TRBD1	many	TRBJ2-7	TGTGCCACCAGCAGAGACAGGGGGAACTCCTACGAGCAGTACTTC	CATSRDRGNSYEQYF
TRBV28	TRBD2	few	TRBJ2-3	TGTGCCAGCAGTTTTCCTGGACTAGCGGCCACAGATACGCAGTATTTT	CASSFPGLAATDTQYF
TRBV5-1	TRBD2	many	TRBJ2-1	TGCGCCAGCAGCCCAAGGGGATATGGGGGAGGGCCAAGGAAGGAGCAGTTCTTC	CASSPRGYGGGPRKEQFF
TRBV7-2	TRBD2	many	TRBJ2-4	TGTGCCAGCAGTTTAGCGGGAGGCGACATTCAGTACTTC	CASSLAGGDIQYF
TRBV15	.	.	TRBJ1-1	TGTGCCACCAGCAGAGATCGGCCGGCGGGGGGCAGGGGCACTGAAGCTTTCTTT	CATSRDRPAGGRGTEAFF
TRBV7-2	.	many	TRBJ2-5	TGTGCCAGCAGCCAAAACTCTCAGGAGACCCAGTACTTC	CASSQNSQETQYF
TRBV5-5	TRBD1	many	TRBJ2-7	TGTGCCAGCAGGAGAGGACAGGGAGAAGGCAACGAGCAGTACTTC	CASRRGQGEGNEQYF
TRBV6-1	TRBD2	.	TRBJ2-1	TGTGCCAGCAGTCAGGGACTAGCGGCCAATGAGCAGTTCTTC	CASSQGLAANEQFF
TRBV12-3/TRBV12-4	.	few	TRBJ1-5	TGTGCCAGCAGTCCGCGGGGACGGACCTCCAATCAGCCCCAGCATTTT	CASSPRGRTSNQPQHF
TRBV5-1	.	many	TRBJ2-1	TGCGCCAGCAGCGTCCCGGGACTTGAGGGGCAGTTCTTC	CASSVPGLEGQFF
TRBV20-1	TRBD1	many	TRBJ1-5	TGCAGTGCTAGGAAGGGGGCGGATCAGCCCCAGCATTTT	CSARKGADQPQHF